The subject of this entry is one T cell receptor (beta chain). It lacks a known antigen. Base qualities are not at hand, and no much larger clone is one base apart. These data originate in a study of CD8+ T cells in alopecia areata (dated by TCRdb to the late 2010s). Broadly, across the study: High-throughput TCRbeta sequencing was used to examine T cell clonal expansion in alopecia areata in both the C3H/HeJ mouse model and human patients. Clonality in the scalp was compared among normal scalp (n=4), patchy alopecia areata scalp (n=8), and alopecia totalis/universalis scalp (n=8). RNA was extracted with the PAXgene miRNA kit for fixed scalp, the miRNeasy kit for PBMCs, and the RNeasy kit for mouse skin. Scalp tissue and sorted CD4+ and CD8+ peripheral blood T cells from patchy and totalis/universalis alopecia areata patients and from healthy controls were covered by human TCRbeta sequencing. immunoSEQ multiplex PCR using 35 Vbeta forward primers and 13 Jbeta reverse primers was used to amplify TCRbeta CDR3 regions. Points the paper makes about the study in general: TCR sequences shared between patients were less clear than in mice, possibly partly because of HLA diversity in the patient population. Scalp TCR repertoire analysis is complicated because resident alphabeta T cells in normal human skin are also sequenced, whereas mouse skin is dominated by gammadelta T cells. Lesional scalp, especially in alopecia totalis/universalis, showed higher clonality and more expanded CD8+ clones than normal scalp, suggesting antigenic drive.

CDR1 MNHEY and CDR2 SMNVEV were looked up in the germline V gene (reference sequence). The CDR3 spans 15 residues, from the cysteine through the phenylalanine. The DNA shown is the 45-base CDR3, in frame from base 1. Clipping removes 1 base from V and 8 bases from J, with 7 as the unmatched junction base count. The library was generated by the immunoSEQ multiplex PCR assay. To provide template for TCR sequencing, every sample had RNA extracted and reverse transcribed into cDNA. First-strand cDNA was synthesized with SuperScript III using a 2:1 mix of oligo-dT and random hexamers. A synthetic immune receptor repertoire was used to assess amplification bias, and residual bias was removed computationally. The study's processing was this. After raw reads were preprocessed to remove errors, the CDR3 was defined following IMGT conventions as running from the conserved cysteine to phenylalanine. Clonality was computed by normalizing Shannon entropy by log2 of the number of productive unique TCRs and subtracting the result from 1. CD4 or CD8 identity of scalp clones was inferred by cross-referencing scalp TCRbeta sequences with sorted blood CD4 and CD8 repertoires. This is the immuneACCESS table as TCRdb keeps it, with only in-frame sequences that have V and J called. A part of the clones is gone; compared with another copy, unresolved V genes explain less than half, and the rest is unexplained. V and J calls and clone size are as listed in that table; D and trimming were resolved from the DNA. The sample table records 130,000 to 150,000 clones; 62% of these occur just once. The ten largest clones represent 36% of the sample.

After PBMCs were isolated by density centrifugation and stained for CD3, CD4 and CD8, a FACSAria was used to sort CD4+ and CD8+ T cells. Scalp biopsies and blood samples were provided by unaffected controls. The chain is assembled from TRBV27 and TRBJ1-4, with 7 bases aligning to TRBD1. Sequencing used CD8+ T cells sorted from blood. This sequence was found in a human donor in good health. The bases read TGTGCCAGCAGTTTATATGCCAGGGGGAAAGAAAAACTGTTTTTT. Its protein reads: CASSLYARGKEKLFF.